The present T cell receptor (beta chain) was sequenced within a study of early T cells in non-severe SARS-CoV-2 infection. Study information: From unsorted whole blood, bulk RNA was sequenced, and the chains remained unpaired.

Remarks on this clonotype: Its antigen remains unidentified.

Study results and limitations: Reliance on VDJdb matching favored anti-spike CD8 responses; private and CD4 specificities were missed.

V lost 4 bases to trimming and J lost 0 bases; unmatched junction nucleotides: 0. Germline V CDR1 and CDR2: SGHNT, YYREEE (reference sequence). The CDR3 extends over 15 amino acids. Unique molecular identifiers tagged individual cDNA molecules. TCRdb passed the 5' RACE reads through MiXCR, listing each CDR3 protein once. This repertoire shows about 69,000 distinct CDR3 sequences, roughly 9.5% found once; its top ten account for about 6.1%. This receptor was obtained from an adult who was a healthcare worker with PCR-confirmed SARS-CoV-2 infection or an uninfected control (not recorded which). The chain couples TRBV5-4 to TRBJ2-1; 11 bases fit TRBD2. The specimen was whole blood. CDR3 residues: CASSTSGSSYNEQFF. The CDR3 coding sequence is TGTGCCAGCAGCACTAGCGGGAGCTCCTACAATGAGCAGTTCTTC.